The next 16 T cell receptor beta chains were all read from a single sample in a study of blood T cell repertoires in COVID-19. This table comes from immunoSEQ multiplex PCR, and its TCRdb copy is limited to in-frame clones, with some not included. Among a few hundred thousand clones, 87% were seen once, and the ten largest hold approximately 5%. The sample comprised PBMCs or T cells enriched from blood (not recorded which). These receptor sequences come from a woman in her 30s who had recovered from COVID-19.

The rearrangement joins TRBV7-9 to TRBJ1-2; 10 bases are shared with TRBD1. This CDR3 contains 13 residues. CDR1 is SEHNR and CDR2 is FQNEAQ in the germline V gene (reference sequence). The V gene end was trimmed by 5 bases and the J gene end by 8 bases; junction bases not matched to a gene: 5. The chain's CDR3 is CASSRQGARGYTF. For the CDR3, the DNA is TGTGCCAGCAGCAGACAGGGGGCGCGGGGCTACACCTTC.

The chain carries TRBV11-3 and TRBJ2-5, with 7 bases that match TRBD2. V was clipped by 3 bases and J by 1 base; unmatched bases: 2. Germline-derived CDR1 and CDR2 are SGHNT and YENEEA. The CDR3 loop spans 14 amino acids. The CDR3 DNA follows: TGTGCCAGCAGCTTGGGGGGGGGCCAAGAGACCCAGTACTTC. Residues: CASSLGGGQETQYF.

This clone has just one count. The CDR3 DNA sequence: TGTGCCAGCAGCGAGGAACCAGGGGTCCCCACTGAAGCTTTCTTT. Protein sequence: CASSEEPGVPTEAFF. V and J are TRBV9 and TRBJ1-1, with D possibly TRBD1 on 6 matching bases. CDR1 and CDR2 (germline): SGDLS, YYNGEE. The length of the CDR3 is 15 residues. The V gene lost 3 bases and the J gene lost 4 bases, with 16 bases spanning the gap.

The CDR3 region has the DNA TGTGCCAGCAGTTTAAAGCGGAGTTCACCCCTCCACTTT. This sequence encodes CASSLKRSSPLHF. The chain recombines TRBV27 with TRBJ1-6; D is unclear. The CDR3 loop spans 13 amino acids. Trimming removed 2 bases from V and 9 bases from J, with 8 bases in between. Germline V gene lookup returns CDR1 MNHEY and CDR2 SMNVEV (reference sequence).

The chain joins TRBV10-3 to TRBJ1-6; D may be TRBD1 (6 bases). CDR1 and CDR2 (germline): ENHRY, SYGVKD. The CDR3 runs 16 residues. With 4 bases removed from V and 8 bases from J, the gap between germline ends came to 18 bases. Written as DNA, the CDR3 is TGTGCCATCAGTGCCTACAGGGAAGGGAGGGATTCACCCCTCCACTTT. It translates to CAISAYREGRDSPLHF.

The gene calls are TRBV9 and TRBJ2-2, with 11 bases fitting TRBD2. Trimming removed 0 bases from V and 0 bases from J; junction bases left unmatched: 4. CDR3 size: 18 residues. Germline CDR1 and CDR2: SGDLS and YYNGEE. This chain's CDR3 is CASSVGLAGLPNTGELFF. Here the CDR3 DNA reads TGTGCCAGCAGCGTAGGACTAGCGGGGTTACCGAACACCGGGGAGCTGTTTTTT.

The table lists this clone with a few counts. This chain links TRBV19 with TRBJ1-2; D unresolved. This CDR3 has 15 residues. The germline V gene encodes CDR1 LNHDA and CDR2 SQIVND (reference sequence). V dropped 3 bases and J dropped 2 bases, with 13 bases sitting between them. CDR3 sequence: CASSIGQPLNYGYTF. As DNA, the CDR3 is TGTGCCAGTAGTATTGGCCAACCCCTGAACTATGGCTACACCTTC.

Here the CDR3 DNA reads TGTGCCAGCAGTTACCCGGACACTAATAGCAATCAGCCCCAGCATTTT. It yields the protein CASSYPDTNSNQPQHF. The rearrangement links TRBV6-5 to TRBJ1-5; D may be TRBD1 (5 bases). The V end lost 2 bases, the J end lost 0 bases, and 11 bases lay between the germline ends. This CDR3 has 16 residues. Germline-derived CDR1 and CDR2 are MNHEY and SVGAGI.

The V and J genes are TRBV5-1 and TRBJ1-1; D is unclear. V was shortened by 1 base and J by 5 bases, with 15 bases between the two germline ends. The germline V gene has CDR1 SGHRS and CDR2 YFSETQ. The CDR3 extends over 15 amino acids. CDR3 region: CASSLRELGGTEAFF. CDR3 bases: TGCGCCAGCAGCTTGAGGGAGTTGGGAGGAACTGAAGCTTTCTTT.

V gene TRBV29-1 combines with J gene TRBJ1-2; 9 positions match TRBD1. The V gene end was trimmed by 5 bases and the J gene end by 3 bases; junction bases not matched to a gene: 10. The germline V gene has CDR1 SQVTM and CDR2 ANQGSEA. The CDR3 length is 15 residues. In DNA form, the CDR3 reads TGCAGCGTTTCCCGGGACAGGGATTCGGACTATGGCTACACCTTC. Translated, it gives CSVSRDRDSDYGYTF.

This chain uses TRBV24-1 with TRBJ2-1; D call uncertain. This CDR3 is built from 14 residues. The V gene's germline CDR1 is KGHDR and CDR2 SFDVKD. Trimming removed 4 bases at V and 10 bases at J, with 16 bases between. This chain's CDR3 is CATSDPSTSREQFF. CDR3 in DNA: TGTGCCACCAGTGACCCGAGTACAAGCAGGGAGCAGTTCTTC.

The chain is built from TRBV3-1 (or the pseudogene TRBV3-2) and TRBJ2-2; a weak D match, TRBD2 (6 bases). Trimming pared 6 bases from V and 4 bases from J, leaving 12 bases between. The germline CDR1 and CDR2 sequences are LGHDT and YNNKEL (reference sequence). The length of the CDR3 is 14 residues. CDR3 nucleotides: TGTGCCAGCAGGGGGGGTGCGGGCACCGGGGAGCTGTTTTTT. Encoded protein: CASRGGAGTGELFF.

The chain is built from TRBV29-1 and TRBJ2-7; tentative D call: TRBD2 (5 bases). Between the trimmed V and J ends, which lost 7 bases and 2 bases, there was a span of 9 bases. CDR1 SQVTM and CDR2 ANQGSEA come from the germline V gene. CDR3 length: 11 amino acids. The CDR3 coding sequence is TGCAGCGCCCGGGGTACCTACGAGCAGTACTTC. This encodes CSARGTYEQYF.

The CDR3: CAWSADSSSLGYTF. CDR3 bases: TGTGCCTGGAGTGCGGACAGTAGCTCATTGGGCTACACCTTC. The chain has TRBV30 and TRBJ1-2; a possible D gene is TRBD1 (6 bases). The CDR3 length is 14 residues. The germline V gene encodes CDR1 GTSNPN and CDR2 SVGIG (reference sequence). V lost 1 base and J 8 bases, leaving 17 bases between the germline ends.

V and J are TRBV6-5 and TRBJ1-5, with D perhaps TRBD1 (6 bases). V lost 4 bases to trimming and J lost 1 base, with 14 bases between them. This CDR3 is 16 amino acids long. Per the germline V gene, CDR1 is MNHEY and CDR2 is SVGAGI. The CDR3 spells CASSSSPGQSNQPQHF. The DNA of the CDR3 is TGTGCCAGCAGTTCATCGCCGGGACAAAGCAATCAGCCCCAGCATTTT.

The chain employs TRBV6-5 and TRBJ1-3; D remains ambiguous. Trimming removed 5 bases from V and 0 bases from J, with 11 bases in between. The CDR3 extends over 15 amino acids. Germline CDR1 MNHEY, CDR2 SVGAGI. CDR3 sequence: CASSNRQVSGNTIYF. In DNA form, the CDR3 reads TGTGCCAGCAGTAACCGACAAGTCTCTGGAAACACCATATATTTT.